This TCR beta chain was sequenced for a study of blood T cell repertoires in COVID-19. Looking at the study overall: COVID-19 samples collected from the United States, Italy and Spain covered acute and convalescent phases. T cells, B-cell-depleted T cells, or PBMCs supplied cDNA or gDNA.

Authors' analysis steps: Reference gene primer amplification in the assay estimated nucleated cell counts. The table came from immunoSEQ multiplex PCR; TCRdb's copy has only in-frame clones and leaves some out. V and J calls and clone size follow that table, whereas D and trimming were derived from the DNA. Of 100,000 to 110,000 clones in the sample, approximately 87% were seen once. The CDR3 extends over 16 amino acids. The germline CDR1 and CDR2 sequences are MGHDK and SYGVNS. V was shortened by 4 bases and J by 3 bases, with 15 bases between the two germline ends. This clonotype was sampled from a human donor in a cohort sampled during active COVID-19. The specimen sequenced was peripheral blood. The genes are TRBV25-1 and TRBJ1-4, with D tentatively TRBD1 (5 bases). CDR3 nucleotide sequence: TGTGCCAGCAGTGTCTCTAGTGGGACTCCTAATGAAAAACTGTTTTTT. Translating it yields CASSVSSGTPNEKLFF.